This T cell receptor beta chain was sequenced in a study of OX40 agonist ivuxolimab in advanced cancers. Study-level information: Partial responses were recorded for three patients, including one with hepatocellular carcinoma and two with cutaneous melanoma.

Regarding the study as a whole: CD8+ T cells were the subset that, on average, had more expanded clones than CD4+.

Here immunoSEQ multiplex PCR was the method, and the copy in TCRdb shows in-frame clones only, minus some. The sample lists 81,000 or so clones; about 90% were seen once. Germline loops: CDR1 SNHLY, CDR2 FYNNEI. The CDR3 spans 18 residues. The V gene lost 6 bases and the J gene lost 8 bases, with 29 bases spanning the gap. Sampled blood was obtained at baseline, cycle 4 day 1, and cycle 7 day 1. Comment on this clone: The antigen remains unidentified.

The chain has TRBV2 and TRBJ2-1; D gene ambiguous. The TCR comes from an adult with an advanced solid tumor such as melanoma, head and neck, liver or kidney cancer. The material sequenced was CD4+ or CD8+ T cells sorted from blood, taken in a trial of the OX40 agonist ivuxolimab. CDR3 amino acids: CASSPDSDSTLGYDEQFF. CDR3 DNA sequence: TGTGCCAGCAGCCCCGATTCCGACTCCACCCTAGGGTACGATGAGCAGTTCTTC.